The 29 T cell receptor beta chains below were found in one sample sequenced in a study of STAT5B mutations in CD4+ large granular lymphocyte leukemia. Sequenced by immunoSEQ multiplex PCR; TCRdb stores in-frame clones only, minus some. The table lists approximately 30,000 clones, approximately 82% of them singletons. The sample was CD4+ T cells from blood buffy coats. The receptors were sampled from a human donor in good health.

This chain uses TRBV7-9 with TRBJ2-7; 7 bases are a match to TRBD2. After removal of 5 bases from V and 3 bases from J, the junction contained 10 bases not matched to a gene. Germline V CDR1 and CDR2: SEHNR, FQNEAQ (reference sequence). The CDR3 runs 15 residues. The CDR3 sequence is CASSRFRAGDYEQYF. Here the CDR3 DNA reads TGTGCCAGCAGCCGCTTTCGGGCGGGGGACTACGAGCAGTACTTC.

J is TRBJ2-4 and V is TRBV5-5, with 7 bases identical to TRBD1. The CDR3 totals 14 residues. Unmatched junction bases numbered 4, after V lost 4 bases and J lost 3 bases. CDR1 SGHKS and CDR2 YYEKEE come from the germline V gene (reference sequence). The CDR3 protein is CASSDRDSKNIQYF. The CDR3 DNA sequence: TGTGCCAGCAGCGACCGGGACAGCAAAAACATTCAGTACTTC.

The chain combines TRBV4-3 with TRBJ1-5, with 7 nucleotides matching TRBD1. This CDR3 is built from 16 residues. Germline assignment: CDR1 LGHNA and CDR2 YSLEER. Unmatched junction bases numbered 11, after V lost 2 bases and J lost 7 bases. The DNA of the CDR3 is TGCGCCAGCAGCCAATCTCGGGACAGCCGCTCGCAGCCCCAGCATTTT. Translation: CASSQSRDSRSQPQHF.

The V call is TRBV2, the J call TRBJ2-7; D might be TRBD1 (6 bases). Between the trimmed V and J ends, which lost 8 bases and 6 bases, there was a span of 14 bases. This CDR3 has 12 residues. Germline CDR1 SNHLY, CDR2 FYNNEI. This CDR3 reads CASLARGFEQYF. The CDR3 nucleotides are TGTGCCAGCCTGGCTAGGGGGTTCGAGCAGTACTTC.

This clone occurred a few times. The V call is TRBV6-6, the J call TRBJ1-3; D not certain. The CDR3 extends over 16 amino acids. The germline V gene has CDR1 MNHNY and CDR2 SVGAGI (reference sequence). V lost 5 bases and J lost 0, with 14 bases in between. The CDR3 reads CASSTLGHSSGNTIYF. For the CDR3, the DNA is TGTGCCAGCAGTACCCTAGGCCACAGCTCTGGAAACACCATATATTTT.

The V gene is TRBV4-2, the J gene TRBJ1-1, with D perhaps matching TRBD1 (6 bases). Trimming left V 2 bases short and J 4 bases short, with 23 bases between. There are 18 residues in the CDR3. The germline CDR1 and CDR2 sequences are LGHNA and YNFKEQ. CDR3 loop: CASSQLSLQGTLGTEAFF. The CDR3 bases are TGTGCCAGCAGCCAACTGTCCTTACAGGGTACTCTTGGCACTGAAGCTTTCTTT.

The V call is TRBV16, the J call TRBJ2-2; unclear D gene. The CDR3 is 14 residues long. V lost 2 bases and J 6 bases, leaving 10 bases between the germline ends. CDR1 KGHSY and CDR2 FQNENV come from the germline V gene. CDR3 sequence reads: CASSQRPSAGELFF. CDR3 nucleotides: TGTGCCAGCAGCCAAAGGCCTTCAGCCGGGGAGCTGTTTTTT.

The rearrangement joins TRBV5-1 to TRBJ1-1, with 9 bases lining up with TRBD1. Germline loops: CDR1 SGHRS, CDR2 YFSETQ. The CDR3 runs to 14 residues. Trimming removed 4 bases from V and 7 bases from J; junction bases left unmatched: 8. The CDR3 sequence: CASSPTGGRGEAFF. The CDR3 DNA follows: TGCGCCAGCAGCCCGACAGGGGGAAGAGGTGAAGCTTTCTTT. The complete variable domain, with remaining parts taken from reference TRBV5-1 and TRBJ1-1, reads KAGVTQTPRYLIKTRGQQVTLSCSPISGHRSVSWYQQTPGQGLQFLFEYFSETQRNKGNFPGRFSGRQFSNSRSEMNVSTLELGDSALYLCASSPTGGRGEAFFGQGTRLTVV.

This clone was detected only a few times. V usage is TRBV2 and J usage is TRBJ1-2; D perhaps matches TRBD1 (5 bases). Germline V CDR1 and CDR2: SNHLY, FYNNEI. This CDR3 is 14 amino acids long. The V end lost 6 bases, the J end lost 6 bases, and 17 bases lay between the germline ends. The CDR3: CASSLLQGRDGYTF. CDR3 bases: TGTGCCAGCAGCCTGCTGCAGGGTCGAGATGGCTACACCTTC.

The chain combines TRBV7-9 with TRBJ1-1; 10 nucleotides agree with TRBD1. V dropped 5 bases and J dropped 1; count of bases not matched to a gene: 7. Germline CDR1 is SEHNR and CDR2 is FQNEAQ (reference sequence). CDR3 length: 16 residues. CDR3 nucleotides: TGTGCCAGCAGCCCAGACAGGGGGCTAAGGAACACTGAAGCTTTCTTT. It encodes CASSPDRGLRNTEAFF.

As to this clone: This sample also contains other DNA sequences that code for the same CDR3. V and J are TRBV5-1 and TRBJ2-5; 9 bases line up with TRBD1. The CDR3 has 14 residues. V was clipped by 4 bases and J by 2 bases; unmatched bases: 3. Germline V gene sequence: CDR1 SGHRS, CDR2 YFSETQ. DNA of the CDR3: TGCGCCAGCAGCCTAGGACAGGGGCAAGAGACCCAGTACTTC. Translation: CASSLGQGQETQYF.

This clone was seen a few times. This sequence joins TRBV2 and TRBJ1-6; no clear D. CDR1 is SNHLY, CDR2 FYNNEI, per germline. The CDR3 runs 13 residues. Trimming took off 8 bases at V and 10 bases at J, with 15 bases between the two ends. The CDR3, as DNA: TGTGCCAGCGGAAGAGACATAGGATCACCCCTCCACTTT. Protein: CASGRDIGSPLHF.

The chain couples TRBV10-3 to TRBJ1-1; D not resolved. The CDR3 has 14 amino acids. V dropped 0 bases and J dropped 4 bases, with 9 bases sitting between them. The germline CDR1 and CDR2 sequences are ENHRY and SYGVKD. The CDR3 protein is CAISESTGVTEAFF. Here the CDR3 DNA reads TGTGCCATCAGTGAGTCCACTGGCGTCACTGAAGCTTTCTTT.

This clone was found a few times. This chain joins TRBV11-3 and TRBJ2-7, with TRBD2 identical over 12 bases. V dropped 2 bases and J dropped 1; count of bases not matched to a gene: 9. Germline V gene sequence: CDR1 SGHNT, CDR2 YENEEA. This CDR3 comprises 18 residues. Here the CDR3 DNA reads TGTGCCAGCAGCTTAAAAGGGTACGGACTAGCGGGGTCCTACGAGCAGTACTTC. Residues: CASSLKGYGLAGSYEQYF.

The V gene is TRBV11-3, the J gene TRBJ2-3; tentatively, D is TRBD1 (5 bases). Trimming removed 3 bases from V and 1 base from J, with 11 bases in between. Germline CDR1 and CDR2: SGHNT and YENEEA. The CDR3 spans 15 residues. CDR3 amino acids: CASSFGARGTDTQYF. The CDR3 DNA follows: TGTGCCAGCAGCTTTGGGGCCAGAGGCACAGATACGCAGTATTTT. The complete variable domain, with remaining parts taken from reference TRBV11-3 and TRBJ2-3, reads EAGVVQSPRYKIIEKKQPVAFWCNPISGHNTLYWYLQNLGQGPELLIRYENEEAVDDSQLPKDRFSAERLKGVDSTLKIQPAELGDSAVYLCASSFGARGTDTQYFGPGTRLTVL.

The rearrangement joins TRBV18 to TRBJ1-5; weak D call: TRBD1 (5 bases). Deletions cut 6 bases from V and 0 bases from J, with 18 bases between. Looked up from germline, CDR1 is KGHSH and CDR2 is LQKENI. CDR3 length equals 17 residues. CDR3 sequence: CASSPGQGGFSNQPQHF. The CDR3 DNA sequence: TGTGCCAGCTCCCCAGGTCAGGGTGGATTTAGCAATCAGCCCCAGCATTTT.

The chain has TRBV19 and TRBJ1-1; D unresolved. The CDR3 loop spans 15 amino acids. The V gene lost 7 bases and the J gene lost 3 bases, with 18 bases spanning the gap. Looked up from germline, CDR1 is LNHDA and CDR2 is SQIVND (reference sequence). Written as DNA, the CDR3 is TGTGCCAGTAAGGCAGTAAGTCCGTTAGACACTGAAGCTTTCTTT. Its translation: CASKAVSPLDTEAFF.

The CDR3 DNA is TGTGCCAGCAGCTCCTTGGATACGCAGTATTTT. This translates into CASSSLDTQYF. This chain uses TRBV9 with TRBJ2-3; D ambiguous. From germline, CDR1 is SGDLS and CDR2 YYNGEE. V dropped 4 bases and J dropped 6 bases, with 6 bases sitting between them. The CDR3 runs to 11 residues.

The chain couples TRBV7-2 to TRBJ2-1; D possibly matches TRBD1 or TRBD2 (5 bases each). CDR3 length: 15 residues. Germline loops: CDR1 SGHTA, CDR2 FQGNSA. The germline V and J ends were trimmed by 2 bases and 4 bases, with 12 bases remaining between them. The CDR3 region is CASSLFQGEYNEQFF. The CDR3 bases are TGTGCCAGCAGCTTATTCCAGGGAGAGTACAATGAGCAGTTCTTC.

The V and J genes are TRBV7-3 and TRBJ2-2, with D maybe TRBD2 (5 bases). Germline V CDR1 and CDR2: SGHTA, FQGTGA. This CDR3 is 14 amino acids long. V was clipped by 6 bases and J by 5 bases, with 13 bases between them. CDR3 sequence reads: CASSMDPGTGELFF. The DNA for the CDR3 is TGTGCCAGCAGTATGGACCCGGGGACCGGGGAGCTGTTTTTT.

The V call is TRBV15, the J call TRBJ2-1; 9 bases line up with TRBD1. Germline V gives CDR1 LNHNV, CDR2 YYDKDF (reference sequence). With 5 bases clipped from V and 6 bases from J, the junction kept 2 bases outside the gene matches. This CDR3 is built from 13 residues. CDR3 bases: TGTGCCACCAGCGGGACAGGGTCCAATGAGCAGTTCTTC. It is translated as CATSGTGSNEQFF.

This sequence joins TRBV7-2 and TRBJ1-1, with no clear D. V was trimmed by 1 base and J by 2 bases, leaving 5 bases between them. The CDR3 is made up of 13 amino acids. Germline lookup yields CDR1 SGHTA and CDR2 FQGNSA. The CDR3 DNA sequence: TGTGCCAGCAGCTTAGTAACAAACACTGAAGCTTTCTTT. Amino acids: CASSLVTNTEAFF.

This clone was counted only a few times. The chain carries TRBV6-5 and TRBJ1-3; 11 bases are a match to TRBD1. The germline V gene encodes CDR1 MNHEY and CDR2 SVGAGI. The ends lost 8 bases at V and 13 bases at J; junction bases unmatched: 4. The CDR3 totals 11 residues. In DNA, the CDR3 is TGTGCCAGCCAGGACAGGGGGCGAATATATTTT. This encodes CASQDRGRIYF.

The chain recombines TRBV9 with TRBJ2-1; D not resolved. Looked up from germline, CDR1 is SGDLS and CDR2 is YYNGEE. The CDR3 sequence is 17 residues long. Trimming left V 5 bases short and J 2 bases short, with 20 bases between. This CDR3 is CASSFTARGGTYNEQFF. DNA of the CDR3: TGTGCCAGCAGTTTTACGGCTAGAGGCGGAACCTACAATGAGCAGTTCTTC.

This chain connects TRBV5-1 to TRBJ2-2; D uncertain. The CDR3 consists of 16 residues. Germline values: CDR1 SGHRS, CDR2 YFSETQ. V lost 5 bases, J lost 2 bases, and 16 bases lay in between. This chain's CDR3 is CASSRQNGTNTGELFF. In nucleotides, the CDR3 is TGCGCCAGCAGTCGGCAAAACGGTACTAACACCGGGGAGCTGTTTTTT.

The table lists this clone with a few counts. The genes are TRBV19 and TRBJ1-1, with D perhaps matching TRBD1 (6 bases). There are 16 residues in the CDR3. In germline, CDR1 is LNHDA, CDR2 SQIVND (reference sequence). Trimming shortened V by 5 bases and J by 1 base, and 17 bases separated the two germline ends. CDR3 bases: TGTGCCAGTAGTCCAGGGGTCAGTACGGGGAACACTGAAGCTTTCTTT. It specifies CASSPGVSTGNTEAFF.

V is TRBV7-3 and J is TRBJ1-2, with a possible D match to TRBD1 (6 bases). CDR1 is SGHTA, CDR2 FQGTGA, per germline. V lost 5 bases and J 3 bases, leaving 10 bases between the germline ends. The CDR3 is 13 amino acids. Here the CDR3 DNA reads TGTGCCAGCAGCATAAACAGGGACTATGGCTACACCTTC. This encodes CASSINRDYGYTF.

The gene calls are TRBV27 and TRBJ2-7; TRBD1 or TRBD2 may be the D gene (5 bases each). The germline V gene has CDR1 MNHEY and CDR2 SMNVEV (reference sequence). Trimming stripped 7 bases from V and 4 bases from J, with 14 bases between. This CDR3 is built from 13 residues. CDR3 in amino acids: CASMGEGGYEQYF. The CDR3 coding sequence is TGTGCCAGCATGGGGGAAGGAGGTTACGAGCAGTACTTC.

This chain joins TRBV12-5 and TRBJ2-7; D unresolved. Trimming shortened V by 0 bases and J by 8 bases, and 14 bases separated the two germline ends. Germline lookup yields CDR1 LGHNT and CDR2 FRNRAP. The CDR3 runs 14 residues. CDR3 nucleotides: TGTGCTAGTGGTTTGGTGGGTGGTTTAAGTAAGCAGTACTTC. The encoded protein is CASGLVGGLSKQYF.